The rows below give T cell receptor beta chains drawn from one sample of a study of neurological immune-mediated disorders. TCRdb re-derived calls from the 5' RACE reads in MiXCR, one entry per CDR3 protein. Of tens of thousands of distinct CDR3 sequences in the sample, about 10% were seen once. The sequencing sample was made of PBMCs. These receptors all stem from a male donor with HTLV-1-associated myelopathy (HAM/TSP). CDR3s include the opening cysteine and the closing phenylalanine or tryptophan. The D gene is left open where the match is weak. Expanded clones are given a class, and other clones once, few, many or no size at all.

>TRBV15|-|TRBD1|TRBJ1-4
CATSKDRVGVGEKLFF
TGTGCCACCAGCAAAGACAGGGTCGGAGTAGGTGAAAAACTGTTTTTT
>TRBV9|many|TRBD1|TRBJ2-1
CASSSSGGTGVIGRQFF
TGTGCCAGCAGTTCCTCCGGGGGGACAGGGGTAATCGGAAGGCAGTTCTTC
>TRBV10-3|many|-|TRBJ2-1
CAISPSDRDSYNEQFF
TGTGCCATCAGTCCTTCGGACAGAGACTCCTACAATGAGCAGTTCTTC
>TRBV2|many|TRBD1|TRBJ1-1
CASSEAGTGVNVNTEAFF
TGTGCCAGCAGTGAAGCGGGGACAGGGGTTAATGTGAACACTGAAGCTTTCTTT
>TRBV7-2|-|TRBD2|TRBJ2-1
CASSLVAGGPSYNEQFF
TGTGCCAGCAGCCTTGTAGCGGGGGGGCCTTCTTACAATGAGCAGTTCTTC
>TRBV4-3|many|-|TRBJ2-1
CASAPSGHGTDNEQFF
TGCGCCAGCGCCCCGTCGGGACACGGGACTGACAATGAGCAGTTCTTC
>TRBV20-1|many|-|TRBJ2-5
CSARDPAGFQETQYF
TGCAGTGCTAGAGATCCAGCGGGCTTTCAAGAGACCCAGTACTTC
>TRBV20-1|many|TRBD1|TRBJ2-6
CSASTGQFSGANVLTF
TGCAGTGCTTCGACGGGACAGTTCTCTGGGGCCAACGTCCTGACTTTC
>TRBV10-3|-|-|TRBJ2-7
CATSGSSYDHYF
TGTGCCACCAGTGGGAGCTCCTACGATCATTACTTC
>TRBV14|many|-|TRBJ1-1
CASSQGGSGKDNLNTEAFF
TGTGCCAGCAGCCAAGGGGGAAGCGGTAAAGACAATTTGAACACTGAAGCTTTCTTT
>TRBV20-1|many|TRBD2|TRBJ2-1
CSARDILAGYNEQFF
TGCAGTGCTAGAGATATCCTAGCGGGGTACAATGAGCAGTTCTTC
>TRBV5-1|-|-|TRBJ1-2
CASSYGGAGNGYTF
TGCGCCAGCAGCTATGGAGGGGCGGGGAATGGCTACACCTTC
>TRBV10-2|many|-|TRBJ2-2
CASSDTSAGELFF
TGCGCCAGCAGTGACACTAGTGCCGGGGAGCTGTTTTTT
>TRBV3-1|many|-|TRBJ2-1
CASSPGSPYNEQFF
TGTGCCAGCAGCCCAGGGTCCCCCTACAATGAGCAGTTCTTC
>TRBV9|many|TRBD1|TRBJ2-7
CASSASGTGAEQYF
TGTGCCAGCAGCGCCTCCGGGACAGGGGCCGAGCAGTACTTC
>TRBV7-8|many|-|TRBJ1-5
CASSPGQLGRNQPQHF
TGTGCCAGCAGCCCAGGACAGCTGGGGCGCAATCAGCCCCAGCATTTT
>TRBV7-2|many|-|TRBJ2-1
CASSPLGAYNEQFF
TGTGCCAGCAGCCCTCTGGGCGCCTACAATGAGCAGTTCTTC
>TRBV7-7|many|TRBD1|TRBJ2-5
CASSRGTGSQETQYF
TGTGCTAGCAGCCGGGGGACAGGCTCACAAGAGACCCAGTACTTC
>TRBV18|-|-|TRBJ1-1
CASSPKSGMEAFF
TGTGCCAGCTCACCAAAGTCGGGGATGGAAGCTTTCTTT
>TRBV12-3/TRBV12-4|few|TRBD1|TRBJ2-5
CASSRGTGSGIQETQYF
TGTGCCAGCAGTCGCGGGACAGGGTCGGGGATACAAGAGACCCAGTACTTC
>TRBV20-1|few|TRBD1|TRBJ1-2
CSASRDSDYGYTF
TGCAGTGCTAGCCGGGACAGTGACTATGGCTACACCTTC
>TRBV11-1|many|-|TRBJ2-3
CASTSGTDTQYF
TGTGCCAGTACGTCCGGGACAGATACGCAGTATTTT
>TRBV5-1|many|-|TRBJ2-2
CASSPDRRRTGELFF
TGCGCCAGCAGCCCCGACAGGAGACGCACCGGGGAGCTGTTTTTT
>TRBV4-2|many|-|TRBJ2-5
CASSPDRGTQYF
TGTGCCAGCAGCCCTGATCGGGGGACCCAGTACTTC
>TRBV5-1|many|-|TRBJ2-5
CASSLDPSLGETQYF
TGCGCCAGCAGCTTGGACCCCTCCTTGGGGGAGACCCAGTACTTC
>TRBV3-1|medium-sized|-|TRBJ2-1
CASSPYSYNEQFF
TGTGCCAGCAGCCCTTACTCCTACAATGAGCAGTTCTTC
>TRBV20-1|few|-|TRBJ1-5
CSARDVAGERPQHF
TGCAGTGCTAGAGATGTCGCAGGGGAACGGCCCCAGCATTTT
>TRBV20-1|many|-|TRBJ1-2
CSGGQRNYGYTF
TGCAGTGGCGGACAGAGAAACTATGGCTACACCTTC
>TRBV14|many|-|TRBJ1-4
CASSWLRAGNEKLFF
TGTGCCAGCAGCTGGCTGCGGGCTGGGAATGAAAAACTGTTTTTT
>TRBV5-1|many|TRBD2|TRBJ2-7
CASSKTSGETYEQYF
TGCGCCAGCAGCAAGACTAGCGGGGAGACCTACGAGCAGTACTTC
>TRBV10-3|many|TRBD2|TRBJ2-7
CAISIAGLSSYEQYF
TGTGCCATCAGTATAGCGGGGTTGAGCTCCTACGAGCAGTACTTC
>TRBV7-9|many|-|TRBJ2-2
CASSLGGGRDTGELFF
TGTGCCAGCAGCTTAGGAGGCGGTCGGGACACCGGGGAGCTGTTTTTT
>TRBV5-1|many|-|TRBJ1-3
CASSLFKGNTIYF
TGCGCCAGCAGCTTGTTTAAGGGAAACACCATATATTTT
>TRBV20-1|many|-|TRBJ2-3
CSASVLIGDTQYF
TGCAGTGCTAGTGTCCTCATCGGCGATACGCAGTATTTT
>TRBV7-9|many|-|TRBJ2-5
CASSPPRRGGETQYF
TGTGCCAGCAGCCCCCCCCGTCGGGGTGGCGAGACCCAGTACTTC
>TRBV29-1|many|-|TRBJ2-7
CSVEGPTSYEQYF
TGCAGCGTTGAGGGACCGACAAGTTACGAGCAGTACTTC
>TRBV20-1|-|-|TRBJ2-1
CSASRPNEQFF
TGCAGTGCTTCCAGACCGAATGAGCAGTTCTTC
>TRBV5-1|many|-|TRBJ2-7
CASSLADTYEQYF
TGCGCCAGCAGCCTCGCCGACACCTACGAGCAGTACTTC
>TRBV5-1|many|TRBD1|TRBJ1-1
CASSLDTGATEAFF
TGCGCCAGCAGCTTGGATACAGGGGCCACTGAAGCTTTCTTT
>TRBV20-1|many|TRBD1|TRBJ1-1
CSARLTGFEAFF
TGCAGTGCTAGATTGACAGGGTTTGAAGCTTTCTTT
>TRBV7-9|few|TRBD2|TRBJ2-5
CASSAVVRGWRETQYF
TGTGCCAGCAGCGCCGTGGTGCGGGGGTGGCGGGAGACCCAGTACTTC
>TRBV7-7|many|-|TRBJ2-5
CASSRLRKTQYF
TGTGCTAGCAGCCGCCTTCGGAAGACCCAGTACTTC
>TRBV20-1|many|-|TRBJ1-1
CSARLRQKNTEAFF
TGCAGTGCTAGACTTAGACAGAAGAACACTGAAGCTTTCTTT
>TRBV5-1|many|-|TRBJ1-4
CASSLANGGGEKLFF
TGCGCCAGCAGCTTGGCCAACGGTGGCGGTGAAAAACTGTTTTTT
>TRBV7-9|many|TRBD2|TRBJ2-5
CASSSTSGVQETQYF
TGTGCCAGCAGTTCGACTAGCGGAGTTCAAGAGACCCAGTACTTC
>TRBV6-1|many|-|TRBJ2-3
CASSTQDTQYF
TGTGCCAGCAGTACCCAAGATACGCAGTATTTT
>TRBV20-1|many|TRBD1|TRBJ1-5
CSAIPGTGDYQPQHF
TGCAGTGCCATTCCCGGGACAGGGGATTATCAGCCCCAGCATTTT
>TRBV6-1|many|TRBD1|TRBJ2-2
CASRGQGVAELFF
TGTGCCAGCAGAGGACAGGGGGTAGCGGAGCTGTTTTTT